The 6 T cell receptor beta chains below come from one sample, sequenced in a study of identifying expanded T cells in peripheral blood. The assay was immunoSEQ multiplex PCR, and TCRdb's table has in-frame clones only and misses some. This sample has about 82,000 clones, with 80% to 90% found just once. The specimen sequenced was blood. These receptors all come from a person aged 18 to 69 in good health.

The chain combines TRBV19 with TRBJ1-1; 7 bases match TRBD1. With V trimmed by 3 bases and J by 1 base, 5 bases remained unmatched. CDR1 and CDR2 (germline): LNHDA, SQIVND (reference sequence). The CDR3 is 15 residues long. As DNA, the CDR3 is TGTGCCAGTAGTATTAGGACAGGCGCGAACACTGAAGCTTTCTTT. Translating it yields CASSIRTGANTEAFF.

The CDR3 nucleotides are TGTGCCAGCAGTGAATCGGGGGCGGATCAGCCCCAGCATTTT. This codes for CASSESGADQPQHF. This rearrangement joins TRBV2 to TRBJ1-5; TRBD1 might be the D (6 bases). This CDR3 contains 14 residues. Germline V gives CDR1 SNHLY, CDR2 FYNNEI. V was shortened by 2 bases and J by 5 bases, with 10 bases between the two germline ends.

This chain links TRBV28 with TRBJ2-5; maybe TRBD2 (7 bases). Germline assignment: CDR1 MDHEN and CDR2 SYDVKM. The germline V and J ends were trimmed by 7 bases and 4 bases, with 16 bases remaining between them. The CDR3 has 14 residues. The DNA of the CDR3 is TGTGCCAGCATGGAGGGGGGAGGGGCAGAGACCCAGTACTTC. Encoded protein: CASMEGGGAETQYF.

This clone appeared a few times. The chain has TRBV25-1 and TRBJ2-1, with TRBD2 matching 9 bases. CDR3 length: 17 residues. Germline lookup yields CDR1 MGHDK and CDR2 SYGVNS. Trimming cost V 8 bases and J 7 bases; bases outside gene matches: 18. This chain's CDR3 is CASLSGGGARDFNEQFF. The CDR3 DNA reads as TGTGCCAGCCTCTCGGGCGGGGGGGCACGGGATTTTAATGAGCAGTTCTTC.

The chain has TRBV2 and TRBJ1-2; 7 bases match TRBD1. V shed 4 bases, J shed 8 bases, and the junction held 4 bases outside the gene matches. CDR1 and CDR2 from the germline V gene are SNHLY and FYNNEI. The CDR3 is 12 amino acids. CDR3 in DNA: TGTGCCAGCAGTGGACAGGGTAACGGCTACACCTTC. Translated, it gives CASSGQGNGYTF.

This chain joins TRBV9 and TRBJ1-1; TRBD1 agrees at 7 bases. Germline V lookup: CDR1 SGDLS, CDR2 YYNGEE. Unmatched junction bases numbered 9, after V lost 4 bases and J lost 3 bases. This CDR3 comprises 15 residues. The CDR3: CASSPRAGGDTEAFF. The CDR3 DNA reads as TGTGCCAGCAGCCCCCGGGCAGGGGGAGACACTGAAGCTTTCTTT.